These 18 T cell receptor beta chains originate from one sample sequenced in a study of regulatory T cells in long-lasting Graves disease. Noted time point: newly diagnosed GD, antithyroid drugs for less than 3 months. Construction of the TCR library relied on RNA isolated from PBMCs. Researchers made TCR beta libraries by using iRepertoire HTBI primers and running Arm-PCR on CDR3 regions. Using its own MiXCR run on the multiplex PCR reads, TCRdb lists one record per CDR3 protein. The data contain approximately 300,000 distinct CDR3 sequences, over 15% of them singletons. This specimen was peripheral blood mononuclear cells (PBMCs), taken at new diagnosis, from a patient treated with antithyroid drugs. Receptors were obtained from a female donor with Graves disease.

A note on this clonotype: Just one base apart from a much larger clone, this may be a read error. This CDR3 reads CASSATFGQASNEKLLF. Here the CDR3 DNA reads TGTGCCAGCAGCGCGACTTTTGGACAGGCTTCTAATGAAAAACTGCTTTTT. V usage is TRBV7-3 and J usage is TRBJ1-4, with 7 nucleotides matching TRBD1. The CDR3 consists of 17 residues. Germline V gene lookup returns CDR1 SGHTA and CDR2 FQGTGA.

This clonotype was found many times. V usage is TRBV18 and J usage is TRBJ1-1, with a possible D match to TRBD1 (5 bases). The CDR3 covers 13 residues. Germline CDR1 reads KGHSH; CDR2 reads LQKENI. V was pared by 3 bases and J by 3 bases, with 8 bases between. The CDR3 sequence is CASSPEGYTEAFF. In nucleotides, the CDR3 is TGTGCCAGCTCACCCGAGGGGTACACTGAAGCTTTCTTT.

This clonotype was observed many times. The gene calls are TRBV19 and TRBJ1-5, with a possible D match to TRBD1 (5 bases). Germline CDR1 and CDR2: LNHDA and SQIVND (reference sequence). V lost 8 bases and J 0 bases, leaving 17 bases between the germline ends. CDR3 size: 16 residues. The CDR3 sequence: CASGARDWSSNQPQHF. The CDR3 DNA reads TGTGCCAGTGGCGCCCGGGACTGGTCTAGCAATCAGCCCCAGCATTTT.

This clonotype occurred many times. The rearrangement links TRBV30 to TRBJ1-1; 11 bases map to TRBD1. CDR1 GTSNPN and CDR2 SVGIG come from the germline V gene (reference sequence). The V gene end was trimmed by 2 bases and the J gene end by 4 bases; junction bases not matched to a gene: 15. The CDR3 totals 18 residues. The CDR3 reads CAWSPYRGTGGLSTEAFF. CDR3 nucleotides: TGTGCCTGGAGTCCCTACAGAGGGACAGGGGGTTTGAGCACTGAAGCTTTCTTT.

A few counts support this clonotype. The chain joins TRBV20-1 to TRBJ1-2; D is unclear. The germline V gene has CDR1 DFQATT and CDR2 SNEGSKA (reference sequence). V lost 0 bases, J lost 2 bases, and 4 bases lay in between. This CDR3 is built from 12 residues. The CDR3 region has the DNA TGCAGTGCTAGAGATCTAAACTATGGCTACACCTTC. Its protein product is CSARDLNYGYTF.

For this clonotype: Just one base apart from a much larger clone, this may be a read error. CDR3 in DNA: TGTGCCAGCAGCAGGACTAGCGGGGTTACCTCTGAGCAGTTCTTC. This sequence encodes CASSRTSGVTSEQFF. The chain joins TRBV6-1 to TRBJ2-1; 12 nucleotides match TRBD2. V lost 6 bases, J lost 9 bases, and 9 bases stayed unmatched. Looked up from germline, CDR1 is MNHNS and CDR2 is SASEGT. The CDR3 has 15 residues.

This clonotype was recorded many times. This sequence joins TRBV12-3 or TRBV12-4 and TRBJ2-5; D gene ambiguous. This CDR3 has 14 amino acids. Trimming removed 0 bases from V and 5 bases from J, with 10 bases in between. CDR3: CASSLASGRETQYF. In DNA form, the CDR3 reads TGTGCCAGCAGTTTAGCGTCAGGACGGGAGACCCAGTACTTC.

This chain uses TRBV4-1 with TRBJ1-3; TRBD1 agrees at 10 bases. CDR1 and CDR2 from the germline V gene are MGHRA and YSYEKL. V trimming: 3 bases; J trimming: 2 bases; junction bases outside the gene matches: 1. This CDR3 is 15 amino acids long. The CDR3 DNA sequence: TGCGCCAGCAGCCAGGGACAGGGGACTGGAAACACCATATATTTT. Encoded protein: CASSQGQGTGNTIYF.

In this sample, this clonotype turned up many times. The chain employs TRBV28 and TRBJ2-1; 10 positions agree with TRBD2. CDR3 length equals 13 residues. The V gene's germline CDR1 is MDHEN and CDR2 SYDVKM. The J segment lost 6 bases and the V segment lost 8 bases, leaving 4 bases of the junction unmatched. The CDR3 loop reads CASGAGGVNEQFF. The CDR3 DNA reads TGTGCCAGCGGAGCGGGAGGGGTCAATGAGCAGTTCTTC. The full variable domain, rest sourced from reference TRBV28 and TRBJ2-1, is DVKVTQSSRYLVKRTGEKVFLECVQDMDHENMFWYRQDPGLGLRLIYFSYDVKMKEKGDIPEGYSVSREKKERFSLILESASTNQTSMYLCASGAGGVNEQFFGPGTRLTVL.

This clonotype was seen only once. This chain links TRBV5-1 with TRBJ2-2; perhaps D is TRBD1 or TRBD2 (5 bases each). This CDR3 spans 14 amino acids. Per the germline V gene, CDR1 is SGHRS and CDR2 is YFSETQ. Trimming removed 4 bases from V and 4 bases from J, with 11 bases in between. This CDR3 reads CASSKGTLTGELFF. CDR3 DNA: TGCGCCAGCAGCAAGGGGACCCTCACCGGGGAGCTGTTTTTT.

Many counts were recorded for this clonotype. V gene TRBV20-1 combines with J gene TRBJ2-1, with TRBD2 matching 10 bases. Germline CDR1 reads DFQATT; CDR2 reads SNEGSKA (reference sequence). V shed 5 bases, J shed 2 bases, and the junction held 3 bases outside the gene matches. The CDR3 totals 14 residues. CDR3 residues: CSARGLATYNEQFF. DNA for the CDR3: TGCAGTGCTCGGGGACTAGCGACCTACAATGAGCAGTTCTTC.

This clonotype was counted a few times. The chain joins TRBV4-2 to TRBJ1-3; possibly TRBD1 for D (6 bases). Germline CDR1 and CDR2: LGHNA and YNFKEQ. CDR3 length equals 17 residues. V was clipped by 0 bases and J by 1 base, with 13 bases between them. The CDR3: CASSQDPSGASGNTIYF. The CDR3 coding sequence is TGTGCCAGCAGCCAAGACCCCTCAGGGGCTTCTGGAAACACCATATATTTT.

This clonotype was found many times. The V gene is TRBV6-5, the J gene TRBJ1-5; D might be TRBD1 (6 bases). Germline CDR1 and CDR2: MNHEY and SVGAGI. This CDR3 has 18 residues. Trimming stripped 2 bases from V and 2 bases from J, with 19 bases between. The CDR3, as DNA: TGTGCCAGCAGTTACAGCGACAGGCGATCTAGGGGCAATCAGCCCCAGCATTTT. This gives the protein CASSYSDRRSRGNQPQHF.

V and J are TRBV9 and TRBJ2-5; TRBD2 matches at 11 bases. Germline CDR1 and CDR2: SGDLS and YYNGEE. The ends lost 1 base at V and 2 bases at J; junction bases unmatched: 4. This CDR3 spans 16 amino acids. The CDR3 nucleotides are TGTGCCAGCAGCGTAACTAGCGGGGGCGGACAAGAGACCCAGTACTTC. It codes for CASSVTSGGGQETQYF.

This clonotype was seen at least ten times. The chain combines TRBV28 with TRBJ2-3; 9 nucleotides match TRBD2. Germline V CDR1 and CDR2: MDHEN, SYDVKM. After removal of 6 bases from V and 0 bases from J, the junction contained 4 bases not matched to a gene. The CDR3 runs 15 residues. The CDR3 spells CASSRLAVSTDTQYF. The CDR3 nucleotides are TGTGCCAGCAGCAGACTAGCGGTGAGCACAGATACGCAGTATTTT.

In this sample, this clonotype turned up many times. The J gene is TRBJ2-2, the V gene TRBV12-3 or TRBV12-4; possibly TRBD2 for D (7 bases). There are 16 residues in the CDR3. Between the trimmed V and J ends, which lost 6 bases and 1 base, there was a span of 15 bases. CDR3 residues: CASRPRGGMNTGELFF. CDR3 bases: TGTGCCAGCAGACCGAGGGGGGGGATGAACACCGGGGAGCTGTTTTTT.

V gene TRBV24-1 combines with J gene TRBJ1-1; TRBD1 might be the D (6 bases). Trimming cost V 2 bases and J 8 bases, with 11 bases left between them. The CDR3 spans 13 residues. Per germline, CDR1 KGHDR and CDR2 SFDVKD. DNA for the CDR3: TGTGCCACCAGTGATTCACCGGGACAAGAAGCTTTCTTT. Its translation: CATSDSPGQEAFF.

This clonotype came up many times. V usage is TRBV20-1 and J usage is TRBJ1-1, with TRBD1 matching 9 bases. Germline-derived CDR1 and CDR2 are DFQATT and SNEGSKA (reference sequence). After removal of 5 bases from V and 10 bases from J, the junction contained 14 bases not matched to a gene. The CDR3 consists of 14 residues. This chain's CDR3 is CSAAGGSQGAGAFF. As DNA, the CDR3 is TGCAGTGCTGCCGGGGGCTCACAGGGGGCCGGAGCTTTCTTT.